This T cell receptor beta chain was sequenced during a study of human T cells and chemical hapten exposure. Study in general: Patients' scalps got diphenylcyclopropenone weekly throughout the approximately 25-week study. Per-sample TCR yield variation was attributed mainly to small pooled library volume differences. Study findings and constraints: Patch test score was positively correlated with the counts of TCRs that had expanded at PT1. All donors were alopecia patients, so their immunity may differ from that of healthy people.

This clonotype was seen only a few times. The target antigen is unknown. Trimming removed 6 bases at V and 7 bases at J, with 8 bases between. The germline V gene has CDR1 KGHDR and CDR2 SFDVKD. CDR3 length equals 11 residues. TCRdb redid the calling of the RACE reads with MiXCR, one entry per CDR3 protein. This table holds over 100,000 distinct CDR3 sequences, about a tenth found once. Time point noted: patch test 2, 6 weeks after DPC sensitization. Treatment: therapeutic diphenylcyclopropenone sensitization with weekly scalp DPC. This sample comprised whole blood, obtained in connection with sensitization to the hapten diphenylcyclopropenone (DPC). The sequence was collected from a woman between 40 and 55 years old with alopecia areata. Some clones in this sample may be carry-over from other donors' samples. The chain is built from TRBV24-1 and TRBJ1-1; D ambiguous. CDR3 sequence reads: CATSTGVEAFF. CDR3 nucleotide sequence: TGTGCCACCAGTACCGGGGTTGAAGCTTTCTTT.